A single sample is the source of the 19 T cell receptor beta chains below, sequenced in a study of CD8 T cells in Susac syndrome. After extraction with the RNeasy kit, about 0.45 to 1 ug of the RNA was reverse transcribed using random hexamers. TCRdb ran MiXCR on the immunoSEQ multiplex PCR reads and lists one entry per CDR3 protein. The sample holds under 250,000 distinct CDR3 sequences; 94% are singletons and the top ten take 0.15%. Sequencing input: CD4+ T cells from PBMCs. The receptor source for this set is a human donor with Susac syndrome.

The chain joins TRBV19 to TRBJ1-1; 7 bases align to TRBD1. The V gene end was trimmed by 5 bases and the J gene end by 0 bases; junction bases not matched to a gene: 3. The CDR3 consists of 14 residues. Germline CDR1 LNHDA, CDR2 SQIVND (reference sequence). CDR3 region: CASSLTGLNTEAFF. DNA of the CDR3: TGTGCCAGTAGTTTGACAGGGTTGAACACTGAAGCTTTCTTT.

This clonotype showed up just once. J is TRBJ2-1 and V is TRBV7-3; 12 nucleotides match TRBD2. The trim removed 5 bases at V and 3 bases at J, leaving 5 bases unmatched. This CDR3 spans 16 amino acids. Germline V gene lookup returns CDR1 SGHTA and CDR2 FQGTGA. CDR3 sequence: CASSPSGGADYNEQFF. CDR3 DNA sequence: TGTGCCAGCAGCCCTAGCGGGGGGGCCGACTACAATGAGCAGTTCTTC.

This chain links TRBV15 with TRBJ2-5; no definite D call. Germline V gene sequence: CDR1 LNHNV, CDR2 YYDKDF (reference sequence). The CDR3 sequence is 13 residues long. The germline V and J ends were trimmed by 6 bases and 4 bases, with 12 bases remaining between them. CDR3 amino acids: CATSPRQRETQYF. For the CDR3, the DNA is TGTGCCACCAGTCCGCGTCAGAGAGAGACCCAGTACTTC.

In this sample, this clonotype turned up once. This chain connects TRBV6-5 to TRBJ1-1; 8 nucleotides match TRBD1. Germline V CDR1 and CDR2: MNHEY, SVGAGI. Trimming took 8 bases from V and 6 from J; bases not matched to a gene: 8. This CDR3 contains 13 residues. CDR3 in amino acids: CASGWAGGSEAFF. CDR3 sequence (DNA): TGTGCCAGCGGGTGGGCAGGGGGCTCTGAAGCTTTCTTT.

The chain combines TRBV4-2 with TRBJ2-7; D uncertain. The V gene lost 1 base and the J gene lost 7 bases, with 17 bases spanning the gap. This CDR3 has 15 residues. Germline V gene data show CDR1 as LGHNA and CDR2 as YNFKEQ. The CDR3, as DNA: TGTGCCAGCAGCCAAGCCGCGGAGCTGGTTGGGGAGCAGTACTTC. As protein: CASSQAAELVGEQYF.

The chain couples TRBV20-1 to TRBJ1-5; no reliable D call. V lost 5 bases and J 0 bases, leaving 14 bases between the germline ends. This CDR3 contains 15 residues. The germline V gene has CDR1 DFQATT and CDR2 SNEGSKA (reference sequence). CDR3 amino acids: CSASGDTSSNQPQHF. The CDR3 bases are TGCAGTGCTTCGGGCGATACTAGTAGCAATCAGCCCCAGCATTTT.

V is TRBV29-1 and J is TRBJ2-3; D remains unclear. Between the trimmed V and J ends, which lost 7 bases and 5 bases, there was a span of 16 bases. This CDR3 is 13 amino acids long. Germline CDR1 and CDR2: SQVTM and ANQGSEA. This CDR3 reads CSASQIMGDTQYF. CDR3 coding DNA: TGCAGCGCCTCTCAGATAATGGGAGATACGCAGTATTTT.

On this clonotype: The junction shows a germline mismatch at one end, possibly a read error. V gene TRBV7-2 combines with J gene TRBJ2-5; 16 positions agree with TRBD2. Germline CDR1 is SGHTA and CDR2 is FQGNSA. This CDR3 region has 16 residues. Written as DNA, the CDR3 is TGTGCTAGCAGCTCGGGACTAGCGGGGGGGCAGGAGACCCAGTACTTC. This encodes CASSSGLAGGQETQYF.

V is TRBV12-3 or TRBV12-4 and J is TRBJ1-5; TRBD1 is a possible D gene (5 bases). Trimming removed 5 bases from V and 0 bases from J, with 20 bases in between. The CDR3 runs 18 residues. The CDR3 sequence: CASSRSDSPSDSNQPQHF. For the CDR3, the DNA is TGTGCCAGCAGTAGAAGTGACAGCCCTTCCGATAGCAATCAGCCCCAGCATTTT.

The chain combines TRBV3-1 with TRBJ2-5; unclear D gene. The CDR3 is 12 residues long. The V gene's germline CDR1 is LGHDT and CDR2 YNNKEL (reference sequence). The ends were cut back, 1 base at V and 10 bases at J, with 10 bases in the middle. This chain's CDR3 is CASSQGWKDQYF. DNA for the CDR3: TGTGCCAGCAGCCAAGGGTGGAAGGACCAGTACTTC.

The chain employs TRBV5-1 and TRBJ2-2; D is undetermined. CDR3 length: 14 residues. V was cut by 4 bases and J by 3 bases, with 10 bases left in between. CDR1 is SGHRS, CDR2 YFSETQ, per germline. The chain's CDR3 is CASSLISDTGELFF. CDR3 in DNA: TGCGCCAGCAGCCTGATTTCCGACACCGGGGAGCTGTTTTTT. The whole variable domain, remainder taken from reference TRBV5-1 and TRBJ2-2, is KAGVTQTPRYLIKTRGQQVTLSCSPISGHRSVSWYQQTPGQGLQFLFEYFSETQRNKGNFPGRFSGRQFSNSRSEMNVSTLELGDSALYLCASSLISDTGELFFGEGSRLTVL.

As to this clonotype: At one end, the junction sequence differs from germline, possibly due to a read error. J is TRBJ2-5 and V is TRBV12-3 or TRBV12-4, with 8 nucleotides matching TRBD1. The CDR3 covers 13 residues. The CDR3 nucleotides are TGTGCCAGCAGTAGGACAGGGCAAGGGACCCAGTACTTC. Protein sequence: CASSRTGQGTQYF.

The DNA of the CDR3 is TGTGCCAGCAGTTACAGGATGAGGAACACTGAAGCTTTCTTT. This gives the protein CASSYRMRNTEAFF. V and J are TRBV6-2 or TRBV6-3 and TRBJ1-1; D uncertain. The CDR3 is made up of 14 amino acids. Looked up from germline, CDR1 is MNHEY and CDR2 is SVGEGT. Between the trimmed V and J ends, which lost 2 bases and 1 base, there was a span of 8 bases.

This sequence joins TRBV6-2 or TRBV6-3 and TRBJ2-1, with TRBD2 matching over 9 bases. The germline V gene has CDR1 MNHEY and CDR2 SVGEGT. The CDR3 length is 15 residues. V gave up 5 bases and J gave up 6 bases; unmatched junction bases: 8. The CDR3 nucleotides are TGTGCCAGCAGTCTTAGCGGGGGACTAACCAATGAGCAGTTCTTC. Amino acid sequence: CASSLSGGLTNEQFF.

The chain couples TRBV20-1 to TRBJ2-7; the D gene is possibly TRBD2 (5 bases). The germline gives CDR1 DFQATT, CDR2 SNEGSKA (reference sequence). The CDR3 is made up of 13 amino acids. Trimming cost V 6 bases and J 3 bases, with 15 bases left between them. CDR3 coding DNA: TGCAGTGCAAACCTGGGCGGACTCTACGAGCAGTACTTC. It yields the protein CSANLGGLYEQYF.

This clonotype was detected only once. The V and J genes are TRBV30 and TRBJ1-1, with D unclear. With 4 bases removed from V and 4 bases from J, the gap between germline ends came to 4 bases. Looked up from germline, CDR1 is GTSNPN and CDR2 is SVGIG (reference sequence). The CDR3 extends over 10 amino acids. For the CDR3, the DNA is TGTGCCTGGATACTCACTGAAGCTTTCTTT. Its translation: CAWILTEAFF.

V usage is TRBV7-2 and J usage is TRBJ2-7, with D possibly TRBD1 on 5 matching bases. CDR3 length: 16 residues. Trimming cost V 3 bases and J 5 bases, with 20 bases left between them. CDR1 and CDR2 (germline): SGHTA, FQGNSA. For the CDR3, the DNA is TGTGCCAGCAGCTTTCGGAAGTTCAGGGAAGGGCACGAGCAGTACTTC. Translating gives CASSFRKFREGHEQYF.

The rearrangement uses TRBV20-1 and TRBJ2-1; 13 bases are shared with TRBD2. This CDR3 spans 15 amino acids. Germline CDR1 DFQATT, CDR2 SNEGSKA (reference sequence). After removal of 6 bases from V and 5 bases from J, the junction contained 7 bases not matched to a gene. In DNA form, the CDR3 reads TGCAGTGCCCAAACTAGCGGGGGGGTCAACAATGAGCAGTTCTTC. Translated: CSAQTSGGVNNEQFF.

The chain couples TRBV30 to TRBJ1-3; 11 nucleotides match TRBD1. The germline V gene has CDR1 GTSNPN and CDR2 SVGIG (reference sequence). This CDR3 has 16 residues. V shed 3 bases and J 3 bases; nucleotides not matched to a gene: 7. The CDR3 region is CAWRYSGQGVGNTIYF. Here the CDR3 DNA reads TGTGCCTGGAGATACTCGGGACAGGGGGTTGGAAACACCATATATTTT.